Listed here are 27 T cell receptor beta chains from one sample, sequenced in a study of cytomegalovirus exposure and HLA in healthy donors. This PCR relied on a set of 60 Vbeta primers and 13 Jbeta primers. Sequencing used immunoSEQ multiplex PCR; TCRdb keeps in-frame clones, though not all of them. The sample lists 180,000 or so clones; roughly three quarters were seen once. The sample comprised PBMCs. These receptors originate from a woman in her twenties or thirties in good health and CMV-seropositive.

The rearrangement links TRBV5-6 to TRBJ1-4, with 10 bases lining up with TRBD1. The ends lost 3 bases at V and 4 bases at J; junction bases unmatched: 3. Germline V gives CDR1 SGHDT, CDR2 YYEEEE. The CDR3 sequence is 15 residues long. CDR3 in amino acids: CASSSDRGLNEKLFF. As DNA, the CDR3 is TGTGCCAGCAGCTCTGACAGGGGGCTTAATGAAAAACTGTTTTTT.

This clone appeared once. This chain links TRBV19 with TRBJ1-4; 9 bases are shared with TRBD1. CDR1 is LNHDA, CDR2 SQIVND, per germline (reference sequence). J gave up 6 bases and V 4 bases, and 9 bases lay outside the gene matches. This CDR3 has 16 residues. CDR3 loop: CASSTLGQGLDEKLFF. The DNA of the CDR3 is TGTGCCAGTAGTACTCTGGGACAGGGCCTCGATGAAAAACTGTTTTTT.

This clone was observed a few times. The rearrangement links TRBV11-3 to TRBJ1-6; 7 nucleotides align to TRBD1. With V trimmed by 5 bases and J by 2 bases, 3 bases remained unmatched. CDR1 SGHNT and CDR2 YENEEA come from the germline V gene. The length of the CDR3 is 15 residues. DNA of the CDR3: TGTGCCAGCAGCCCCGGGACAGCCTATAATTCACCCCTCCACTTT. Amino acid sequence: CASSPGTAYNSPLHF.

V gene TRBV14 combines with J gene TRBJ2-7; D possibly corresponds to TRBD2 (6 bases). The CDR3 contains 15 residues. Germline V lookup: CDR1 SGHDN, CDR2 FVKESK. The ends were cut back, 1 base at V and 2 bases at J, with 12 bases in the middle. The DNA for the CDR3 is TGTGCCAGCAGCCAAGTGGGCGGGGTGACCTACGAGCAGTACTTC. Protein: CASSQVGGVTYEQYF.

The chain has TRBV6-6 and TRBJ2-7; TRBD1 aligns across 7 bases. This CDR3 has 15 residues. Trimming at V came to 6 bases and at J to 2 bases, leaving 10 bases not matched to a gene. Germline V gene sequence: CDR1 MNHNY, CDR2 SVGAGI (reference sequence). DNA of the CDR3: TGTGCCAGCAGCCAGGGACAGATGGGAACCTACGAGCAGTACTTC. Its protein is CASSQGQMGTYEQYF.

This sequence joins TRBV7-2 and TRBJ2-5; 14 bases match TRBD2. In germline, CDR1 is SGHTA, CDR2 FQGNSA. CDR3 size: 17 residues. The ends lost 5 bases at V and 5 bases at J; junction bases unmatched: 10. In DNA form, the CDR3 reads TGTGCCAGCAGCCCGATCGGACTAGCGGGGGGTTACGAGACCCAGTACTTC. Its protein product is CASSPIGLAGGYETQYF.

This clone occurred a few times. The chain has TRBV4-3 and TRBJ2-7; D is possibly TRBD1 (5 bases). The CDR3 length is 15 residues. Germline loops: CDR1 LGHNA, CDR2 YSLEER. The germline V and J ends were trimmed by 4 bases and 1 base, with 14 bases remaining between them. Here the CDR3 reads CASSLTLGESYEQYF. CDR3 sequence (DNA): TGCGCCAGCAGCCTTACCTTAGGGGAATCCTACGAGCAGTACTTC.

This chain joins TRBV9 and TRBJ2-7, with D tentatively TRBD1 (6 bases). V lost 1 base and J 2 bases, leaving 13 bases between the germline ends. This CDR3 has 15 amino acids. Germline CDR1 reads SGDLS; CDR2 reads YYNGEE. The CDR3 loop is CASSVQSGTTYEQYF. The DNA for the CDR3 is TGTGCCAGCAGCGTACAGTCCGGGACAACCTACGAGCAGTACTTC. The full variable domain, its missing parts supplied by reference TRBV9 and TRBJ2-7, is DSGVTQTPKHLITATGQRVTLRCSPRSGDLSVYWYQQSLDQGLQFLIQYYNGEERAKGNILERFSAQQFPDLHSELNLSSLELGDSALYFCASSVQSGTTYEQYFGPGTRLTVT.

The CDR3 DNA reads TGTGCCAGCAGCCAAGATCCCAACTCCCCCTCCTACGAGCAGTACTTC. It codes for CASSQDPNSPSYEQYF. The rearrangement links TRBV4-2 to TRBJ2-7; D is uncertain. Germline CDR1 reads LGHNA; CDR2 reads YNFKEQ. V was cut by 0 bases and J by 0 bases, with 12 bases left in between. The CDR3 spans 16 residues.

The chain employs TRBV7-8 and TRBJ1-3; D is undetermined. CDR3 size: 13 residues. The germline CDR1 and CDR2 sequences are SGHVS and FQNEAQ. Trimming left V 3 bases short and J 0 bases short, with 3 bases between. The CDR3 loop is CASSFNSGNTIYF. CDR3 sequence (DNA): TGTGCCAGCAGCTTCAACTCTGGAAACACCATATATTTT.

Concerning this clone: A read error may produce the germline difference seen at one junction end. The rearrangement uses TRBV11-3 and TRBJ2-5; 9 positions match TRBD2. Germline V gives CDR1 SGHNT, CDR2 YENEEA. This CDR3 spans 13 amino acids. The CDR3 DNA reads TGTGCCAGCAGGTTAGCGGGGGAAGAGACCCAGTACTTC. It yields the protein CASRLAGEETQYF.

J is TRBJ2-1 and V is TRBV4-3, with a weak D call TRBD2 (6 bases). Trimming shortened V by 5 bases and J by 10 bases, and 12 bases separated the two germline ends. Germline CDR1 reads LGHNA; CDR2 reads YSLEER. The CDR3 is 12 amino acids. The CDR3, as DNA: TGCGCCAGCAGCTCCGGGGGATACGAGCAGTTCTTC. Amino acid sequence: CASSSGGYEQFF.

CDR3 protein: CASSDVRTGPYGYTF. CDR3 DNA: TGTGCCAGCAGTGACGTTAGGACAGGCCCCTATGGCTACACCTTC. J is TRBJ1-2 and V is TRBV6-4, with 7 positions matching TRBD1. The CDR3 length is 15 residues. V shed 2 bases and J 4 bases; nucleotides not matched to a gene: 7. CDR1 MRHNA and CDR2 SNTAGT come from the germline V gene.

This clone appeared a few times. This sequence joins TRBV20-1 and TRBJ2-5; maybe TRBD1 (5 bases). V lost 6 bases and J lost 5, with 10 bases in between. There are 11 residues in the CDR3. Germline-derived CDR1 and CDR2 are DFQATT and SNEGSKA (reference sequence). The CDR3 loop is CSAVGRETQYF. CDR3 bases: TGCAGTGCGGTGGGGCGGGAGACCCAGTACTTC.

This chain uses TRBV28 with TRBJ2-1; D possibly corresponds to TRBD2 (6 bases). V was shortened by 10 bases and J by 7 bases, with 23 bases between the two germline ends. The CDR3 runs to 15 residues. Germline V gene lookup returns CDR1 MDHEN and CDR2 SYDVKM. CDR3 residues: CAILPGGEGRNEQFF. CDR3 DNA: TGTGCCATCCTCCCGGGCGGGGAAGGAAGAAATGAGCAGTTCTTC.

This clone was counted a single time. The CDR3 spells CASSIRLDLEQFF. In DNA form, the CDR3 reads TGTGCCAGTAGTATAAGGCTAGATCTTGAGCAGTTCTTC. The genes are TRBV19 and TRBJ2-1; no clear D. Trimming shortened V by 2 bases and J by 9 bases, and 11 bases separated the two germline ends. CDR1 LNHDA and CDR2 SQIVND come from the germline V gene (reference sequence). The CDR3 runs to 13 residues.

This clone turned up a few times. One end of the junction does not line up with germline, which may come from a read error. This chain joins TRBV6-5 and TRBJ2-7; TRBD1 agrees at 9 bases. CDR3 length: 15 amino acids. Looked up from germline, CDR1 is MNHEY and CDR2 is SVGAGI. The CDR3: CASSTWTGVSNEQYF. The CDR3 DNA sequence: TGTGCCAGCAGTACCTGGACAGGGGTCTCCAACGAGCAGTACTTC.

The DNA of the CDR3 is TGTGCCAGCAGCTTACAGGGAGGGGACACTGAAGCTTTCTTT. Translating gives CASSLQGGDTEAFF. The rearrangement links TRBV7-3 to TRBJ1-1; TRBD1 might be the D (5 bases). V was pared by 2 bases and J by 3 bases, with 10 bases between. Germline V gene data show CDR1 as SGHTA and CDR2 as FQGTGA. This CDR3 comprises 14 residues.

This rearrangement joins TRBV4-3 to TRBJ2-7; D is perhaps TRBD1 (6 bases). The CDR3 sequence is 13 residues long. CDR1 LGHNA and CDR2 YSLEER come from the germline V gene. V shed 3 bases and J shed 6 bases, with 12 bases lying between them. This CDR3 is CASSQGTGFEQYF. CDR3 nucleotide sequence: TGCGCCAGCAGCCAGGGAACAGGGTTCGAGCAGTACTTC.

V is TRBV7-2 and J is TRBJ1-6; 8 nucleotides match TRBD1. The trim removed 5 bases at V and 8 bases at J, leaving 2 bases unmatched. Germline V gives CDR1 SGHTA, CDR2 FQGNSA. CDR3 length equals 13 residues. The DNA of the CDR3 is TGTGCCAGCAGCGCGGACAGGGATTCACCCCTCCACTTT. Translation gives CASSADRDSPLHF.

This chain connects TRBV28 to TRBJ1-6; D is ambiguous. Trimming left V 5 bases short and J 6 bases short, with 20 bases between. CDR1 and CDR2 (germline): MDHEN, SYDVKM. The CDR3 sequence is 17 residues long. The CDR3 DNA is TGTGCCAGCAGTCAGGTGCGGGGTTGGTCCCCTAATTCACCCCTCCACTTT. It encodes CASSQVRGWSPNSPLHF.

The CDR3, as DNA: TGTGCCAGCAGCTTGGGCGGGGGGTACCAAGAGACCCAGTACTTC. Encoded protein: CASSLGGGYQETQYF. The chain has TRBV5-4 and TRBJ2-5, with 8 bases aligning to TRBD2. From germline, CDR1 is SGHNT and CDR2 YYREEE (reference sequence). Unmatched junction bases numbered 1, after V lost 0 bases and J lost 0 bases. The length of the CDR3 is 15 residues.

With regard to this clone: One end of the junction does not line up with germline, which may come from a read error. The gene calls are TRBV7-9 and TRBJ2-3; unclear D gene. The CDR3 length is 12 residues. Germline values: CDR1 SEHNR, CDR2 FQNEAQ (reference sequence). This CDR3 reads CSSSWAKDTQYF. As DNA, the CDR3 is TGTTCCAGCAGCTGGGCAAAAGATACGCAGTATTTT.

The chain carries TRBV28 and TRBJ1-5; 12 bases are shared with TRBD1. Trimming at V came to 3 bases and at J to 3 bases, leaving 3 bases not matched to a gene. CDR1 MDHEN and CDR2 SYDVKM come from the germline V gene. This CDR3 is 16 amino acids long. CDR3 DNA sequence: TGTGCCAGCAGTTTCCGGGACAGGGGGCCCAATCAGCCCCAGCATTTT. The encoded protein is CASSFRDRGPNQPQHF. Using reference TRBV28 and TRBJ1-5 for the parts outside the CDR3, the full variable domain is DVKVTQSSRYLVKRTGEKVFLECVQDMDHENMFWYRQDPGLGLRLIYFSYDVKMKEKGDIPEGYSVSREKKERFSLILESASTNQTSMYLCASSFRDRGPNQPQHFGDGTRLSIL.

For this clone: A read error may produce the germline difference seen at one junction end. This chain connects TRBV19 to TRBJ2-7; the match to TRBD1 covers 7 bases. Germline V gene sequence: CDR1 LNHDA, CDR2 SQIVND (reference sequence). CDR3 length: 14 residues. The CDR3 region is CASSLDRDHYEQYF. The CDR3 DNA sequence: TGTGCCAGTAGTTTAGACAGGGATCACTACGAGCAGTACTTC.

This clone was observed a handful of times. The CDR3: CASSPGQGGPYEQYF. In nucleotides, the CDR3 is TGTGCCAGCAGCCCGGGACAGGGCGGCCCCTACGAGCAGTACTTC. The chain carries TRBV2 and TRBJ2-7, with TRBD1 identical over 9 bases. Germline V gene lookup returns CDR1 SNHLY and CDR2 FYNNEI. Trimming took 6 bases from V and 2 from J; bases not matched to a gene: 8. The CDR3 loop spans 15 amino acids.

The chain's CDR3 is CASSSEARRRGDTQYF. The CDR3 DNA sequence: TGTGCCAGCAGCTCCGAAGCGCGTCGCCGCGGCGATACGCAGTATTTT. The chain carries TRBV11-2 and TRBJ2-3, with unresolved D. The V gene's germline CDR1 is SGHAT and CDR2 FQNNGV. V was shortened by 4 bases and J by 6 bases, with 20 bases between the two germline ends. CDR3 length: 16 residues.